The 17 T cell receptor beta chains below were found in one sample sequenced in a study of cytomegalovirus exposure and HLA in healthy donors. PCR primers comprised 60 Vbeta and 13 Jbeta primers. Generated by immunoSEQ multiplex PCR, the TCRdb table keeps only in-frame clones and is missing some. Here the sample spans about 190,000 clones, about 81% being singletons. Sequenced: PBMCs. These receptors all come from a man aged 25 to 45 in good health and CMV-seropositive.

The chain uses TRBV6-5 and TRBJ1-2; TRBD1 is a possible D gene (6 bases). CDR1 and CDR2 from the germline V gene are MNHEY and SVGAGI. CDR3 length: 13 amino acids. The V gene lost 6 bases and the J gene lost 2 bases, with 10 bases spanning the gap. CDR3 coding DNA: TGTGCCAGCAGATCAGACAGGAACTATGGCTACACCTTC. Its protein is CASRSDRNYGYTF.

The genes are TRBV6-5 and TRBJ2-1; 7 bases are a match to TRBD2. CDR3 length equals 15 residues. Looked up from germline, CDR1 is MNHEY and CDR2 is SVGAGI. V dropped 5 bases and J dropped 7; count of bases not matched to a gene: 11. The CDR3 DNA follows: TGTGCCAGCAGTCCCGGGAGGCGTATAAGTAATGAGCAGTTCTTC. Its protein product is CASSPGRRISNEQFF.

The table lists this clone with a count of one. J is TRBJ2-3 and V is TRBV6-4; 11 bases agree with TRBD2. CDR3 size: 15 residues. Germline lookup yields CDR1 MRHNA and CDR2 SNTAGT. The ends lost 4 bases at V and 4 bases at J; junction bases unmatched: 4. The CDR3 region has the DNA TGTGCCAGCAGTGCCCAGACTAGCGGGGCAGATACGCAGTATTTT. Its protein is CASSAQTSGADTQYF.

The V gene is TRBV29-1, the J gene TRBJ2-2; weak D call: TRBD2 (6 bases). V was trimmed by 5 bases and J by 1 base, leaving 8 bases between them. The length of the CDR3 is 13 residues. The V gene's germline CDR1 is SQVTM and CDR2 ANQGSEA. The CDR3 coding sequence is TGCAGCGTTCGACTAGGGAACACCGGGGAGCTGTTTTTT. Protein: CSVRLGNTGELFF.

This chain connects TRBV7-9 to TRBJ2-3, with D maybe TRBD1 (6 bases). Germline V gives CDR1 SEHNR, CDR2 FQNEAQ (reference sequence). The CDR3 is made up of 15 amino acids. Trimming removed 1 base at V and 0 bases at J, with 8 bases between. CDR3 residues: CASSLGGPSTDTQYF. The CDR3 DNA sequence: TGTGCCAGCAGCTTAGGGGGGCCGAGCACAGATACGCAGTATTTT.

This clone came up once. The chain recombines TRBV7-2 with TRBJ2-5; D might be TRBD1 (6 bases). Per germline, CDR1 SGHTA and CDR2 FQGNSA. CDR3 length equals 14 residues. The V gene lost 6 bases and the J gene lost 5 bases, with 16 bases spanning the gap. In nucleotides, the CDR3 is TGTGCCAGCAGATTGAACAGGGATACGGAGACCCAGTACTTC. Translating it yields CASRLNRDTETQYF. Full variable domain (remainder filled in from reference TRBV7-2 and TRBJ2-5): GAGVSQSPSNKVTEKGKDVELRCDPISGHTALYWYRQSLGQGLEFLIYFQGNSAPDKSGLPSDRFSAERTGGSVSTLTIQRTQQEDSAVYLCASRLNRDTETQYFGPGTRLLVL.

This CDR3 reads CASTPGGAGDNEQFF. The CDR3 DNA reads as TGTGCCAGCACCCCCGGGGGGGCGGGGGACAATGAGCAGTTCTTC. The chain joins TRBV9 to TRBJ2-1, with 8 positions matching TRBD2. The CDR3 is made up of 15 amino acids. Germline V gene sequence: CDR1 SGDLS, CDR2 YYNGEE. With V trimmed by 6 bases and J by 5 bases, 10 bases remained unmatched.

The CDR3 here is CASSQRTPGTYNEQFF. The CDR3 DNA is TGCGCCAGCAGCCAAAGAACGCCGGGGACCTACAATGAGCAGTTCTTC. The V call is TRBV4-3, the J call TRBJ2-1, with TRBD2 as a possible D gene (5 bases). The CDR3 loop spans 16 amino acids. V was shortened by 2 bases and J by 2 bases, with 13 bases between the two germline ends. Germline V gene sequence: CDR1 LGHNA, CDR2 YSLEER.

This rearrangement joins TRBV19 to TRBJ2-1, with D possibly matching TRBD1 (5 bases). From germline, CDR1 is LNHDA and CDR2 SQIVND (reference sequence). CDR3 size: 15 residues. V was pared by 4 bases and J by 6 bases, with 16 bases between. The CDR3 is CASSTQGRQFNEQFF. Written as DNA, the CDR3 is TGTGCCAGTAGTACGCAAGGAAGACAGTTCAATGAGCAGTTCTTC.

This chain connects TRBV30 to TRBJ2-1; D ambiguous. Deletions cut 1 base from V and 5 bases from J, with 3 bases between. The CDR3 has 11 amino acids. Germline V gene sequence: CDR1 GTSNPN, CDR2 SVGIG (reference sequence). Here the CDR3 DNA reads TGTGCCTGGAGTGCAAACAATGAGCAGTTCTTC. The encoded protein is CAWSANNEQFF.

V and J are TRBV5-4 and TRBJ2-7, with D possibly TRBD1 on 5 matching bases. Trimming shortened V by 0 bases and J by 6 bases, and 10 bases separated the two germline ends. CDR3 length equals 13 residues. The germline V gene encodes CDR1 SGHNT and CDR2 YYREEE (reference sequence). The CDR3 loop is CASSLAGPAEQYF. The CDR3 coding sequence is TGTGCCAGCAGCTTGGCAGGGCCGGCCGAGCAGTACTTC.

V is TRBV11-3 and J is TRBJ2-3; D perhaps matches TRBD2 (5 bases). The germline V gene has CDR1 SGHNT and CDR2 YENEEA. The CDR3 is 15 amino acids. The V end was cut by 1 base, the J end by 0 bases, with 8 bases between. The CDR3 DNA follows: TGTGCCAGCAGCTTAGGGGCTAGCAGCACAGATACGCAGTATTTT. This sequence encodes CASSLGASSTDTQYF.

The CDR3 DNA reads TGTGCCTGGAGTGCAGGGGACGGGCAGCCCCAGCATTTT. Protein product: CAWSAGDGQPQHF. The genes are TRBV30 and TRBJ1-5, with D possibly TRBD1 on 6 matching bases. The germline V and J ends were trimmed by 1 base and 7 bases, with 11 bases remaining between them. The germline V gene encodes CDR1 GTSNPN and CDR2 SVGIG (reference sequence). CDR3 size: 13 residues.

The genes are TRBV18 and TRBJ1-5; D gene uncertain. Germline V CDR1 and CDR2: KGHSH, LQKENI. V was trimmed by 4 bases and J by 3 bases, leaving 10 bases between them. The CDR3 is 14 amino acids. CDR3 loop: CASSLGAVNQPQHF. In DNA, the CDR3 is TGTGCCAGCTCACTCGGAGCGGTCAATCAGCCCCAGCATTTT.

This chain connects TRBV30 to TRBJ1-4; maybe TRBD1 (5 bases). V lost 2 bases to trimming and J lost 4 bases, with 14 bases between them. This CDR3 has 15 residues. In germline, CDR1 is GTSNPN, CDR2 SVGIG (reference sequence). DNA of the CDR3: TGTGCCTGGAGTTTGGGGCAGAACTATAATGAAAAACTGTTTTTT. Its translation: CAWSLGQNYNEKLFF.

V gene TRBV4-2 combines with J gene TRBJ2-3, with 7 positions matching TRBD2. Per the germline V gene, CDR1 is LGHNA and CDR2 is YNFKEQ. Germline trimming cut 4 bases from V and 8 bases from J; bases unmatched to any gene: 3. The CDR3 runs to 12 residues. CDR3 loop: CASSPREGTQYF. The CDR3 DNA sequence: TGTGCCAGCAGCCCGAGGGAGGGTACGCAGTATTTT.

The rearrangement joins TRBV5-1 to TRBJ2-7, with 10 bases aligning to TRBD1. CDR3 length: 15 residues. With 4 bases clipped from V and 2 bases from J, the junction kept 6 bases outside the gene matches. The V gene's germline CDR1 is SGHRS and CDR2 YFSETQ. This CDR3 is CASSPGQGGTYEQYF. The CDR3 region has the DNA TGCGCCAGCAGCCCAGGACAGGGGGGCACCTACGAGCAGTACTTC.